This is a list of T cell receptor beta chains from one sample in a study of blood T cell repertoires in COVID-19. The table came from immunoSEQ multiplex PCR; TCRdb's copy has only in-frame clones and leaves some out. The repertoire consists of around 100,000 clones, with approximately 89% occurring once and the leading ten covering 5% to 6.5%. Sequenced material: peripheral blood. The receptor set was obtained from a woman in her sixties with COVID-19, enrolled during active disease. The CDR3 runs from the conserved cysteine through the conserved F or W. D genes are given only for firm matches. Rows may omit the clone size; those that give it use once, few, many or a size class.

abundance	len	d_gene	j_gene	v_gene	CDR3nt	CDR3aa
NA	17	NA	TRBJ2-4	TRBV6-2/TRBV6-3	TGTGCCAGCAGTAACTCCCCCCCCGCAGGGGCCAAAAACATTCAGTACTTC	CASSNSPPAGAKNIQYF
NA	13	NA	TRBJ2-5	TRBV5-1	TGCGCCAGCAGCTTGGGGCTAGCAGAGACCCAGTACTTC	CASSLGLAETQYF
NA	15	TRBD1	TRBJ1-2	TRBV28	TGTGCCAGCCGACCTACGGGACAGGGGACCCATGGCTACACCTTC	CASRPTGQGTHGYTF
NA	15	NA	TRBJ2-3	TRBV5-4	TGTGCCAGTACCTACTCAGGGGCCAGCACAGATACGCAGTATTTT	CASTYSGASTDTQYF
NA	14	NA	TRBJ2-7	TRBV19	TGTGCCAGCAACGAACCCGGGACATCCTACGAGCAGTACTTC	CASNEPGTSYEQYF
once	14	NA	TRBJ2-1	TRBV24-1	TGTGCCACCAGTGACTCGGACATAAACAATGAGCAGTTCTTC	CATSDSDINNEQFF
NA	15	TRBD2	TRBJ2-2	TRBV6-5	TGTGCCAGCAGTTACTCAACTAGCGGGACCGGGGAGCTGTTTTTT	CASSYSTSGTGELFF
NA	18	NA	TRBJ1-1	TRBV9	TGTGCCAGCAGCGTAGTACGTACGGCGTCGCGAAGGGGCACTGAAGCTTTCTTT	CASSVVRTASRRGTEAFF
NA	15	TRBD1	TRBJ2-2	TRBV5-6	TGTGCCAGCAGCTTGGGGACAGGGGACACCGGGGAGCTGTTTTTT	CASSLGTGDTGELFF
many	15	NA	TRBJ2-5	TRBV6-2/TRBV6-3	TGTGCCAGCAGTTACTCGGGCAGACCTCAAGAGACCCAGTACTTC	CASSYSGRPQETQYF
NA	16	TRBD2	TRBJ2-1	TRBV10-3	TGTGCCATCAGTGAGTCGACTAGCGGGGGGGCTAGGGAGCAGTTCTTC	CAISESTSGGAREQFF
NA	16	NA	TRBJ1-3	TRBV7-9	TGTGCCAGCAGCAACGGAAGGGGAGGAGGCGGAAACACCATATATTTT	CASSNGRGGGGNTIYF
NA	16	TRBD2	TRBJ2-1	TRBV4-2	TGTGCCAGCAGCCCCCAGCGGGGGACCTCCTACAATGAGCAGTTCTTC	CASSPQRGTSYNEQFF
NA	15	NA	TRBJ1-2	TRBV18	TGTGCCAGCTCACCATCCCAGGGGCAGACCTATGGCTACACCTTC	CASSPSQGQTYGYTF
NA	16	NA	TRBJ1-4	TRBV18	TGTGCCAGCTCATCCTACACGGGAACAACTAATGAAAAACTGTTTTTT	CASSSYTGTTNEKLFF
NA	16	NA	TRBJ1-6	TRBV10-3	TGTGCCATCAGTGTAAGCAGTAGACAGGATAATTCACCCCTCCACTTT	CAISVSSRQDNSPLHF
NA	13	TRBD1	TRBJ1-1	TRBV3-1/TRBV3-2	TGTGCCAGCACCCTTACAGGGGTCACTGAAGCTTTCTTT	CASTLTGVTEAFF
NA	15	TRBD2	TRBJ2-2	TRBV2	TGTGCCACCGAGACTAGCGGGGGGGACACCGGGGAGCTGTTTTTT	CATETSGGDTGELFF
NA	14	TRBD2	TRBJ2-7	TRBV30	TGTGCCTGGAGAACACTAGCGGGGGGGTTCGAGCAGTACTTC	CAWRTLAGGFEQYF
NA	15	TRBD1	TRBJ1-2	TRBV18	TGTGCCAGCTCACCTAACAGGGGGCAGGGCTATGGCTACACCTTC	CASSPNRGQGYGYTF
NA	13	TRBD2	TRBJ2-3	TRBV6-5	TGTGCCAGCAGCGGGGGGGAAACAGATACGCAGTATTTT	CASSGGETDTQYF
NA	15	TRBD1	TRBJ1-2	TRBV19	TGTGCCAGTAGTATAGTACCGGGACAGTCCTATGGCTACACCTTC	CASSIVPGQSYGYTF
NA	13	NA	TRBJ1-1	TRBV10-3	TGTGCCATCAGTGCGGGGGTGAACACTGAAGCTTTCTTT	CAISAGVNTEAFF
NA	14	NA	TRBJ2-7	TRBV27	TGTGCCAGCAGTTTAGCGATACAGGGAGTCGGGCAGTACTTC	CASSLAIQGVGQYF
NA	17	NA	TRBJ2-2	TRBV27	TGTGCCAGCACCCCCGGAGAATCTCGGGGGTACACCGGGGAGCTGTTTTTT	CASTPGESRGYTGELFF
once	17	TRBD1	TRBJ2-7	TRBV5-5	TGTGCCAGCAGCTTGGCGTGGACCGGGACAGGGGGCAATGGGCAGTACTTC	CASSLAWTGTGGNGQYF
NA	14	NA	TRBJ1-2	TRBV4-1	TGCGCCAGCAGCCAAGATCTCACAGGCTATGGCTACACCTTC	CASSQDLTGYGYTF
NA	13	TRBD1	TRBJ1-4	TRBV29-1	TGCAGCGTCGGGGACAGCCTTAATGAAAAACTGTTTTTT	CSVGDSLNEKLFF
NA	14	NA	TRBJ1-5	TRBV27	TGTGCCAGCAGTTTGACCAGGGGCAATCAGCCCCAGCATTTT	CASSLTRGNQPQHF
NA	16	NA	TRBJ1-1	TRBV13	TGTGCCAGCAGCCCCTCCCAACAGGGTGGGGTAGTGCGAGCTTTCTTT	CASSPSQQGGVVRAFF
NA	14	NA	TRBJ1-2	TRBV9	TGTGCCAGCAGCGTAGGGAGTAGGAACTATGGCTACACCTTC	CASSVGSRNYGYTF
NA	16	TRBD1	TRBJ2-3	TRBV5-1	TGCGCCAGCAGCTCCTGGGACAGGGGACCCACAGATACGCAGTATTTT	CASSSWDRGPTDTQYF
NA	12	NA	TRBJ1-5	TRBV30	TGTGCCTGGAGTGGCAAGCATCAGCCCCAGCATTTT	CAWSGKHQPQHF
once	14	TRBD2	TRBJ2-3	TRBV9	TGTGCCAGCAGCGTAGGATCTAGCGGAGATACGCAGTATTTT	CASSVGSSGDTQYF